A single sample gave rise to the 2 T cell receptor beta chains below, sequenced in a study of OX40 agonist ivuxolimab in advanced cancers. TCRdb's copy holds only in-frame clones and misses some; the assay was immunoSEQ multiplex PCR. The table has roughly 50,000 clones, roughly 86% seen once. Sequenced here: CD4+ or CD8+ T cells sorted from blood, sampled in a trial of the OX40 agonist ivuxolimab. The receptor source for this set is an adult with an advanced solid tumor such as melanoma, head and neck, liver or kidney cancer.

The chain couples TRBV7-9 to TRBJ2-1; the D gene is possibly TRBD1 (5 bases). The CDR3 is 14 amino acids. Deletions cut 7 bases from V and 9 bases from J, with 19 bases between. Germline CDR1 is SEHNR and CDR2 is FQNEAQ (reference sequence). The DNA of the CDR3 is TGTGCCAGCAACAGACCTAGGGGCAAGGGTGAGCAGTTCTTC. This gives the protein CASNRPRGKGEQFF.

This rearrangement joins TRBV7-9 to TRBJ2-1; a possible D gene is TRBD1 (7 bases). Trimming cost V 5 bases and J 5 bases, with 16 bases left between them. The CDR3 consists of 15 residues. Germline values: CDR1 SEHNR, CDR2 FQNEAQ (reference sequence). In nucleotides, the CDR3 is TGTGCCAGCAGCAACAGACAGGGAGGTAACAATGAGCAGTTCTTC. It translates to CASSNRQGGNNEQFF.